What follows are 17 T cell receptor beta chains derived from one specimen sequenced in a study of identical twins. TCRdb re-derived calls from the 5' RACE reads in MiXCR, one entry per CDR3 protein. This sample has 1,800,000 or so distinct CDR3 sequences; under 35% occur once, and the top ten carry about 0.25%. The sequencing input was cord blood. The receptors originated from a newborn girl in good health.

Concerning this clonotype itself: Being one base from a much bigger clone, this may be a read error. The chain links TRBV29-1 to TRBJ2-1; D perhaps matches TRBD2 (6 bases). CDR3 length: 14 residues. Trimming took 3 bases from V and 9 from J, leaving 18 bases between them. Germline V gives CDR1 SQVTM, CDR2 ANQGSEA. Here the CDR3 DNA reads TGCAGCGTTGACGCCTGGCTAGCGAAGGGTGAGCAGTTCTTC. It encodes CSVDAWLAKGEQFF.

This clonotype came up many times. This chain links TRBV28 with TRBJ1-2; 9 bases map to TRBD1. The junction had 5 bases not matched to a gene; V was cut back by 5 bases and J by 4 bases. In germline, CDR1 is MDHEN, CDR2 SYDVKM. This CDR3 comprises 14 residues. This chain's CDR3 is CASSRQGVGYGYTF. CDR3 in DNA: TGTGCCAGCAGTCGACAGGGGGTGGGCTATGGCTACACCTTC.

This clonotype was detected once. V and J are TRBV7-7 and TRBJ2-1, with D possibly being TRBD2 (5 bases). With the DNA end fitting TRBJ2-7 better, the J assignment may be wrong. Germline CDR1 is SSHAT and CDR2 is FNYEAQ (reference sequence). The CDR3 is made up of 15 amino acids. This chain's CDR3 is CASSRGPFSYNEQYF. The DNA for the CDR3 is TGTGCTAGCTCCAGAGGGCCATTCTCCTACAATGAGCAGTACTTC.

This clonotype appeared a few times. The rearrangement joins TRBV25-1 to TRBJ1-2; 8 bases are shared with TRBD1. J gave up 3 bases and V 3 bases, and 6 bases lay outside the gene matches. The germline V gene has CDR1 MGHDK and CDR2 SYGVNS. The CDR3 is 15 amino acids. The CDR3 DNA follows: TGTGCCAGCAGTGAGGGTCAACAGGGGGACTATGGCTACACCTTC. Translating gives CASSEGQQGDYGYTF.

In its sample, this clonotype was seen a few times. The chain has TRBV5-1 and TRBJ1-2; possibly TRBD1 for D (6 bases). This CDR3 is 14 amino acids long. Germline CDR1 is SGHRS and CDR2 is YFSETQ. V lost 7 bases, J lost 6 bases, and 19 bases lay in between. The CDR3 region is CASSLQGTRNGYTF. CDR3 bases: TGCGCCAGCTCACTTCAGGGGACACGCAATGGCTACACCTTC.

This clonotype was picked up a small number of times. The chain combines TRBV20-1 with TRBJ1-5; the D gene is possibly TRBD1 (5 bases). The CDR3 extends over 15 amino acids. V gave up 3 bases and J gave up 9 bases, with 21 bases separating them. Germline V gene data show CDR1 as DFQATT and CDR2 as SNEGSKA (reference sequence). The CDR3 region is CSASLTVNQGRPQHF. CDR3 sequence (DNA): TGCAGTGCTAGTTTGACAGTCAATCAAGGTAGGCCCCAGCATTTT.

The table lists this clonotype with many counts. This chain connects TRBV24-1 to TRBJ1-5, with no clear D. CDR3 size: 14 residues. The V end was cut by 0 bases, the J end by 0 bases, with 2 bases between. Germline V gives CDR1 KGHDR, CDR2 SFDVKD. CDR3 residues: CATSDLYSNQPQHF. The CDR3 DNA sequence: TGTGCCACCAGTGATTTGTATAGCAATCAGCCCCAGCATTTT.

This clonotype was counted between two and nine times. CDR3 bases: TGCGCCAGCAAGACCACTAGTGATTCGTCCGAGCAGTACTTC. Translation gives CASKTTSDSSEQYF. The chain is built from TRBV5-1 and TRBJ2-5; a weak D match, TRBD2 (5 bases). Matching the DNA end better, TRBJ2-7 makes the J call doubtful. Germline V lookup: CDR1 SGHRS, CDR2 YFSETQ. The CDR3 runs 14 residues.

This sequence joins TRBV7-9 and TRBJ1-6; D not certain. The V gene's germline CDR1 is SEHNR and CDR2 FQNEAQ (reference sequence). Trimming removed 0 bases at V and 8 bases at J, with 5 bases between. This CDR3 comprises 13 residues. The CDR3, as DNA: TGTGCCAGCAGCTTAGCCCTTCATTCACCCCTCCACTTT. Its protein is CASSLALHSPLHF.

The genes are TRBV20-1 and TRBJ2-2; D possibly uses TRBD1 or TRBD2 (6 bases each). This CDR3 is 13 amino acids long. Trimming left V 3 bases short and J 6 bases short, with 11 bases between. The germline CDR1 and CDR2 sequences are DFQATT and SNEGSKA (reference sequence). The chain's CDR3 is CSASKRGAGELFF. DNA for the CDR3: TGCAGTGCTAGCAAGAGGGGGGCCGGGGAGCTGTTTTTT.

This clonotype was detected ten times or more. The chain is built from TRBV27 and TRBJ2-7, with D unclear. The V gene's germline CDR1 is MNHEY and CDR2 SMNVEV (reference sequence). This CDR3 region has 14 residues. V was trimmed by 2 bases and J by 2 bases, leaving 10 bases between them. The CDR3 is CASSLTAIPYEQYF. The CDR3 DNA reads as TGTGCCAGCAGTTTAACGGCTATCCCCTACGAGCAGTACTTC.

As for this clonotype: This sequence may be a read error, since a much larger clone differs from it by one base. The CDR3 DNA follows: TGCAGCGTTGGACCCGCGAGCTCCTACAATGAGCAGTACTTC. Its translation is CSVGPASSYNEQYF. V and J are TRBV29-1 and TRBJ2-7; D remains ambiguous. Trimming took 4 bases from V and 7 from J, leaving 20 bases between them. Germline V gene data show CDR1 as SQVTM and CDR2 as ANQGSEA. This CDR3 is 14 amino acids long.

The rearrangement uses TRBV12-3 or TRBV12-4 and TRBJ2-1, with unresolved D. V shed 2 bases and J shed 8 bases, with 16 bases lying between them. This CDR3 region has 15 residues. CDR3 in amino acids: CASSLSGYGSHEQFF. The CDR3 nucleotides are TGTGCCAGCAGTTTAAGTGGGTACGGCTCGCATGAGCAGTTCTTC.

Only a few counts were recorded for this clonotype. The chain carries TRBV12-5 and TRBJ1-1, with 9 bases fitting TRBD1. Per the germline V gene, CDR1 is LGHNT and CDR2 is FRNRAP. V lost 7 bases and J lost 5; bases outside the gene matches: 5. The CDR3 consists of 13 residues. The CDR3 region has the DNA TGTGCTAGTGCCCTGACAGGGGGAACTGAAGCTTTCTTT. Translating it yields CASALTGGTEAFF.

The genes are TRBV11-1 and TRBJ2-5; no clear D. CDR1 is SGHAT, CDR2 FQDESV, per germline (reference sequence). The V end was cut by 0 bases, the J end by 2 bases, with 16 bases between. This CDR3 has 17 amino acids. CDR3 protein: CASSLAPHRIIQETQYF. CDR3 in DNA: TGTGCCAGCAGCTTAGCTCCCCATCGCATCATACAAGAGACCCAGTACTTC.

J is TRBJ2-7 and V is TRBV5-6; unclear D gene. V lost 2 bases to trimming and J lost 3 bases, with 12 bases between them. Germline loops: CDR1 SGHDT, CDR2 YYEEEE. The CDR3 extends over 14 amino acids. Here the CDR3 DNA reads TGTGCCAGCAGCTTAATAATCAAGGGCTACGAGCAGTACTTC. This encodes CASSLIIKGYEQYF. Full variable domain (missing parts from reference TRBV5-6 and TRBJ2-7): DAGVTQSPTHLIKTRGQQVTLRCSPKSGHDTVSWYQQALGQGPQFIFQYYEEEERQRGNFPDRFSGHQFPNYSSELNVNALLLGDSALYLCASSLIIKGYEQYFGPGTRLTVT.

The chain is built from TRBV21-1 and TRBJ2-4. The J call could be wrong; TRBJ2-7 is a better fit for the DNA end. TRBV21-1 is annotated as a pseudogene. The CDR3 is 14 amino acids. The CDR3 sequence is CASSKANPRYEQYF. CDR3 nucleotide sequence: TGTGCCAGCAGCAAAGCTAATCCTCGTTACGAGCAGTACTTC.